This TCR beta chain was sequenced for a study of CD8 T cells in ankylosing spondylitis. This clonotype occurred many times. Antigen unknown. Whole-study results and caveats: A motif of eight or nine highly homologous TCR beta variants was seen as apparently characteristic of ankylosing spondylitis blood. Those disease-linked clones were CD8+; they were also relatively rare in peripheral blood.

TCRdb passed the 5' RACE reads through MiXCR, listing each CDR3 protein once. The sample comprises hundreds of thousands of distinct CDR3 sequences, over 9.5% of which are singletons, and approximately 0.5% rests with the top ten. CDR3 length: 15 amino acids. Per germline, CDR1 ENHRY and CDR2 SYGVKD. Trimming stripped 7 bases from V and 5 bases from J, with 21 bases between. The sequenced sample was blood, either unsorted or a sorted T cell fraction (not recorded which). This sequence originates from a male donor with ankylosing spondylitis. This chain joins TRBV10-3 and TRBJ2-7, with D possibly called TRBD1 or TRBD2 (5 bases each). The CDR3 region is CAIKGSLTVVHEQYF. CDR3 in DNA: TGTGCCATCAAGGGGAGCTTAACGGTCGTCCACGAGCAGTACTTC.